These 9 T cell receptor beta chains were all obtained from the same sample, sequenced in a study of blood T cell repertoires in COVID-19. Generated by immunoSEQ multiplex PCR, the TCRdb table keeps only in-frame clones and is missing some. In the table there are roughly 250,000 clones, approximately 83% of which are singletons. The sample comprised PBMCs or T cells enriched from blood (not recorded which). The source of these receptors is a woman in her forties with acute COVID-19.

V is TRBV7-9 and J is TRBJ2-1; D ambiguous. This CDR3 region has 12 residues. V lost 5 bases and J 5 bases, leaving 7 bases between the germline ends. The germline V gene encodes CDR1 SEHNR and CDR2 FQNEAQ (reference sequence). The CDR3 sequence is CASSLSDNEQFF. The DNA for the CDR3 is TGTGCCAGCAGCCTTTCCGACAATGAGCAGTTCTTC.

The chain has TRBV18 and TRBJ2-7; D ambiguous. CDR1 is KGHSH and CDR2 is LQKENI in the germline V gene. Trimming took off 1 base at V and 2 bases at J, with 6 bases between the two ends. CDR3 length: 13 residues. The CDR3 DNA reads TGTGCCAGCTCACCACTAGCAGCCTACGAGCAGTACTTC. It codes for CASSPLAAYEQYF.

The chain has TRBV4-1 and TRBJ2-1; 13 bases line up with TRBD2. This CDR3 comprises 16 residues. CDR1 is MGHRA and CDR2 is YSYEKL in the germline V gene. The junction had 5 bases not matched to a gene; V was cut back by 1 base and J by 8 bases. The CDR3 sequence is CASSQGGLAGVYEQFF. CDR3 DNA sequence: TGCGCCAGCAGCCAAGGAGGACTAGCGGGAGTCTATGAGCAGTTCTTC.

The chain couples TRBV3-1 (or the pseudogene TRBV3-2) to TRBJ1-2; D is possibly TRBD1 (5 bases). This CDR3 has 15 amino acids. CDR1 is LGHDT, CDR2 YNNKEL, per germline (reference sequence). Trimming pared 3 bases from V and 2 bases from J, leaving 13 bases between. CDR3: CASSQQMGGNYGYTF. In DNA, the CDR3 is TGTGCCAGCAGCCAGCAAATGGGGGGAAACTATGGCTACACCTTC.

This chain joins TRBV5-4 and TRBJ2-3; tentative D call: TRBD2 (6 bases). From germline, CDR1 is SGHNT and CDR2 YYREEE (reference sequence). V shed 0 bases and J shed 2 bases, with 13 bases lying between them. The CDR3 spans 16 residues. The chain's CDR3 is CASSLALGGDTDTQYF. The DNA of the CDR3 is TGTGCCAGCAGCTTGGCCTTGGGGGGAGACACAGATACGCAGTATTTT.

This clone was picked up one time. The genes are TRBV7-8 and TRBJ2-7, with D perhaps TRBD2 (6 bases). V shed 5 bases and J shed 12 bases, with 17 bases lying between them. CDR1 and CDR2 from the germline V gene are SGHVS and FQNEAQ. CDR3 length: 12 residues. CDR3 coding DNA: TGTGCCAGCAGCCAAAACGGACTACACCCGTACTTC. It yields the protein CASSQNGLHPYF.

J is TRBJ1-2 and V is TRBV3-1 (or the pseudogene TRBV3-2), with TRBD1 matching 10 bases. CDR3 length: 16 residues. Germline assignment: CDR1 LGHDT and CDR2 YNNKEL (reference sequence). V gave up 3 bases and J gave up 7 bases; unmatched junction bases: 11. The CDR3 nucleotides are TGTGCCAGCAGCCATCGGGACAGGGGAGTGCGTGGTGGCTACACCTTC. Its protein product is CASSHRDRGVRGGYTF.

The genes are TRBV27 and TRBJ1-5; possibly TRBD1 for D (5 bases). The CDR3 has 15 amino acids. Trimming took 5 bases from V and 0 from J, leaving 11 bases between them. Germline CDR1 is MNHEY and CDR2 is SMNVEV (reference sequence). The CDR3: CASSIGEYSNQPQHF. Written as DNA, the CDR3 is TGTGCCAGCAGTATAGGGGAATATAGCAATCAGCCCCAGCATTTT.

In its sample, this clone was seen a few times. The chain uses TRBV5-1 and TRBJ1-5; 9 nucleotides line up with TRBD1. CDR1 and CDR2 (germline): SGHRS, YFSETQ. The CDR3 covers 14 residues. The ends lost 4 bases at V and 7 bases at J; junction bases unmatched: 6. The CDR3 protein is CASSPDRGGQPQHF. CDR3 DNA sequence: TGCGCCAGCAGCCCCGACAGGGGGGGGCAGCCCCAGCATTTT.